These 25 T cell receptor beta chains share one sample of origin, sequenced in a study of blood T cells in healthy people across ages. A J-beta primer mix and a sample-barcoded 5' primer were used in a second PCR of roughly 6 to 11 cycles. TCRdb analysed the 5' RACE reads with MiXCR anew, one entry per CDR3 protein. Seen here are roughly 800,000 distinct CDR3 sequences, roughly 34% observed once, and the top ten hold 13%. The source material was blood. These receptors were collected from a man aged 18 to 30 in good health.

Comments on this clonotype: A read error may account for a junction end that differs from germline. The chain has TRBV7-9 and TRBJ2-1; TRBD2 agrees at 9 bases. The CDR3 is made up of 15 amino acids. The germline V gene has CDR1 SEHNR and CDR2 FQNEAQ (reference sequence). CDR3 sequence (DNA): TGTGTCAGCAGCTTATTAAGCGGGGGGAGGAATGAGCAGTTCTTC. It encodes CVSSLLSGGRNEQFF.

The chain has TRBV7-2 and TRBJ2-3; D call uncertain. V was cut by 2 bases and J by 11 bases, with 11 bases left in between. CDR3 length equals 12 residues. Germline CDR1 SGHTA, CDR2 FQGNSA. The DNA for the CDR3 is TGTGCCAGCAGCTTACAGGAAGTAGGGCAGTATTTT. Translated, it gives CASSLQEVGQYF. The full variable domain, rest sourced from reference TRBV7-2 and TRBJ2-3, is GAGVSQSPSNKVTEKGKDVELRCDPISGHTALYWYRQSLGQGLEFLIYFQGNSAPDKSGLPSDRFSAERTGGSVSTLTIQRTQQEDSAVYLCASSLQEVGQYFGPGTRLTVL.

This clonotype came up a few times. The rearrangement joins TRBV7-9 to TRBJ1-2; TRBD1 might be the D (5 bases). Germline V gene sequence: CDR1 SEHNR, CDR2 FQNEAQ (reference sequence). CDR3 length: 14 residues. Trimming pared 5 bases from V and 4 bases from J, leaving 14 bases between. The CDR3: CASSPMGVLYGYTF. For the CDR3, the DNA is TGTGCCAGCAGCCCCATGGGGGTTCTCTATGGCTACACCTTC.

As concerns this clonotype: One end of the junction is discordant with germline, which a read error may explain. The J gene is TRBJ1-4, the V gene TRBV4-2, with D perhaps matching TRBD1 (5 bases). Per the germline V gene, CDR1 is LGHNA and CDR2 is YNFKEQ. The CDR3 is made up of 16 amino acids. This CDR3 reads CASSQVGRAGNEKPFF. The CDR3 DNA reads TGTGCCAGCAGCCAAGTAGGTCGGGCAGGGAATGAAAAACCGTTTTTT.

On this clonotype: Possible read error: a much larger clone is one base away. For the CDR3, the DNA is TGTGCCAGCAGCCGAAACGGGGAGACGGCAGATACGCAGTATTTT. As protein: CASSRNGETADTQYF. The V gene is TRBV7-2, the J gene TRBJ2-3; D is perhaps TRBD2 (5 bases). The V gene's germline CDR1 is SGHTA and CDR2 FQGNSA. This CDR3 is 15 amino acids long. V lost 5 bases and J 4 bases, leaving 16 bases between the germline ends.

This chain joins TRBV29-1 and TRBJ1-1, with D uncertain. The CDR3 has 11 amino acids. Trimming shortened V by 4 bases and J by 4 bases, and 7 bases separated the two germline ends. Germline V gives CDR1 SQVTM, CDR2 ANQGSEA. CDR3 sequence (DNA): TGCAGCGTTGTTTCCTCCACTGAAGCTTTCTTT. Translating it yields CSVVSSTEAFF.

The chain links TRBV20-1 to TRBJ2-7, with D hard to call. Looked up from germline, CDR1 is DFQATT and CDR2 is SNEGSKA (reference sequence). The CDR3 totals 13 residues. Deletions cut 1 base from V and 6 bases from J, with 13 bases between. CDR3 loop: CSARALVLGEQYF. The DNA for the CDR3 is TGCAGTGCTAGAGCATTGGTCCTTGGCGAGCAGTACTTC.

The rearrangement uses TRBV4-2 and TRBJ1-1, with TRBD1 matching 9 bases. The V segment lost 4 bases and the J segment 4 bases; nucleotides outside the gene matches: 7. This CDR3 has 15 residues. Germline V CDR1 and CDR2: LGHNA, YNFKEQ. CDR3: CASSRQGEWSTEAFF. The CDR3 DNA follows: TGTGCCAGCAGCCGACAGGGGGAATGGAGCACTGAAGCTTTCTTT.

This clonotype showed up many times. The chain carries TRBV12-3 or TRBV12-4 and TRBJ2-7; 8 nucleotides match TRBD1. The V gene end was trimmed by 8 bases and the J gene end by 6 bases; junction bases not matched to a gene: 6. This CDR3 spans 12 amino acids. The CDR3 region is CASSSGGSEQYF. In DNA form, the CDR3 reads TGTGCCAGCTCTTCAGGGGGCTCCGAGCAGTACTTC.

The rearrangement links TRBV14 to TRBJ2-3; TRBD1 or TRBD2 may be the D gene (5 bases each). V lost 1 base to trimming and J lost 1 base, with 12 bases between them. The CDR3 has 16 amino acids. Germline V gene data show CDR1 as SGHDN and CDR2 as FVKESK. CDR3 sequence reads: CASSQAVGVGTDTQYF. The CDR3 coding sequence is TGTGCCAGCAGCCAAGCCGTGGGGGTCGGCACAGATACGCAGTATTTT. Supplemented by reference TRBV14 and TRBJ2-3, the full variable domain reads EAGVTQFPSHSVIEKGQTVTLRCDPISGHDNLYWYRRVMGKEIKFLLHFVKESKQDESGMPNNRFLAERTGGTYSTLKVQPAELEDSGVYFCASSQAVGVGTDTQYFGPGTRLTVL.

This clonotype was seen more than once but under ten times. The chain is built from TRBV12-3 or TRBV12-4 and TRBJ1-2, with TRBD1 matching over 7 bases. The trim removed 11 bases at V and 6 bases at J, leaving 9 bases unmatched. The CDR3 extends over 12 amino acids. The CDR3 bases are TGTGCCGGAAAAGGGACAGCCCATGGCTACACCTTC. This codes for CAGKGTAHGYTF.

The CDR3 sequence: CASSQVAGGGTGELFF. In DNA form, the CDR3 reads TGCGCCAGCAGCCAGGTCGCAGGGGGTGGGACCGGGGAGCTGTTTTTT. The chain combines TRBV4-3 with TRBJ2-2; 7 nucleotides align to TRBD1. There are 16 residues in the CDR3. The V and J ends lost 3 bases and 5 bases, in that order; junction bases with no gene match: 9. Germline CDR1 is LGHNA and CDR2 is YSLEER.

In this sample, this clonotype turned up a few times. The rearrangement joins TRBV20-1 to TRBJ2-1; 10 bases are a match to TRBD1. CDR1 is DFQATT and CDR2 is SNEGSKA in the germline V gene (reference sequence). The junction had 6 bases not matched to a gene; V was cut back by 4 bases and J by 6 bases. The CDR3 is made up of 14 amino acids. This chain's CDR3 is CSATRDRGPNEQFF. As DNA, the CDR3 is TGCAGTGCTACGCGGGACAGGGGACCCAATGAGCAGTTCTTC.

This chain links TRBV5-1 with TRBJ2-5; 8 positions agree with TRBD2. The J call may be incorrect, as the DNA end agrees better with TRBJ2-7. There are 14 residues in the CDR3. Germline V gives CDR1 SGHRS, CDR2 YFSETQ. This chain's CDR3 is CASSLYGRANEQYF. The CDR3 coding sequence is TGCGCCAGCAGCTTGTACGGGAGGGCCAACGAGCAGTACTTC.

In its sample, this clonotype was seen a few times. The CDR3 sequence is CSASSRLAGGNEQYF. CDR3 DNA sequence: TGCAGTGCTAGCTCAAGACTAGCGGGGGGCAATGAGCAGTACTTC. The chain carries TRBV20-1 and TRBJ2-7, with 13 bases fitting TRBD2. V was pared by 3 bases and J by 7 bases, with 9 bases of the junction left unmatched. This CDR3 comprises 15 residues. Germline V lookup: CDR1 DFQATT, CDR2 SNEGSKA (reference sequence).

The rearrangement joins TRBV4-3 to TRBJ1-6, with 8 bases identical to TRBD1. The CDR3 sequence is 17 residues long. V was pared by 4 bases and J by 8 bases, with 13 bases of the junction left unmatched. CDR1 is LGHNA and CDR2 is YSLEER in the germline V gene. The CDR3 sequence is CASSPKIRTGNYSPLHF. The CDR3, as DNA: TGCGCCAGCAGCCCCAAGATTAGGACAGGGAATTATTCACCCCTCCACTTT.

This sequence joins TRBV6-5 and TRBJ2-1; 12 bases map to TRBD1. The V and J ends lost 6 bases and 8 bases, in that order; junction bases with no gene match: 8. The CDR3 spans 15 residues. Germline assignment: CDR1 MNHEY and CDR2 SVGAGI. The CDR3 loop is CASRQPGQGAYEQFF. The CDR3 DNA is TGTGCCAGCAGGCAACCGGGACAGGGGGCCTATGAGCAGTTCTTC.

This chain links TRBV15 with TRBJ2-4; D is uncertain. The better agreement between TRBJ2-7 and the DNA end casts doubt on the J call. The CDR3 length is 15 residues. CDR1 is LNHNV and CDR2 is YYDKDF in the germline V gene (reference sequence). The CDR3 loop is CATSSLKLGTYEQYF. CDR3 nucleotide sequence: TGTGCCACCAGCAGCCTCAAGTTGGGAACCTACGAGCAGTACTTC.

The sample holds a few counts of this clonotype. The chain is built from TRBV20-1 and TRBJ2-1, with D hard to call. This CDR3 spans 13 amino acids. Germline CDR1 and CDR2: DFQATT and SNEGSKA (reference sequence). Trimming removed 0 bases at V and 5 bases at J, with 8 bases between. This CDR3 reads CSARDSHNNEQFF. CDR3 nucleotides: TGCAGTGCTAGAGATAGCCACAACAATGAGCAGTTCTTC.

This clonotype was found a few times. The chain couples TRBV24-1 to TRBJ2-3; 10 nucleotides align to TRBD2. The CDR3 runs to 14 residues. CDR1 is KGHDR, CDR2 SFDVKD, per germline. After removal of 3 bases from V and 5 bases from J, the junction contained 1 base not matched to a gene. Here the CDR3 DNA reads TGTGCCACCAGTGATCGGACTAGCGGAGATACGCAGTATTTT. Translated: CATSDRTSGDTQYF.

Comment on this clonotype: This may be a read error: a much more frequent sequence differs by one nucleotide. CDR3 in amino acids: CASSYSTGETQDF. As DNA, the CDR3 is TGTGCCAGCAGTTACTCTACGGGGGAGACCCAGGACTTC. The chain recombines TRBV6-2 or TRBV6-3 with TRBJ2-7, with a possible D match to TRBD2 (6 bases). The germline V gene has CDR1 MNHEY and CDR2 SVGEGT. The CDR3 has 13 residues.

This chain links TRBV15 with TRBJ1-2; D perhaps matches TRBD1 (6 bases). Per the germline V gene, CDR1 is LNHNV and CDR2 is YYDKDF (reference sequence). CDR3 length equals 13 residues. The V and J ends lost 1 base and 4 bases respectively, with 7 bases between them. As DNA, the CDR3 is TGTGCCACCAGCAGAGGGACAGTCTATGGCTACACCTTC. Translated: CATSRGTVYGYTF.

For this clonotype: The junction and the germline gene differ at one end; a read error may be behind it. The rearrangement links TRBV9 to TRBJ2-7; 9 nucleotides line up with TRBD1. CDR3 length: 16 amino acids. Per germline, CDR1 SGDLS and CDR2 YYNGEE. The CDR3 region is CAGSGLGQGSYNEQYF. The CDR3 nucleotides are TGTGCCGGCAGCGGCCTGGGACAGGGTTCCTACAATGAGCAGTACTTC.

This clonotype appeared many times. This sequence joins TRBV7-2 and TRBJ2-3; D gene ambiguous. The V gene lost 5 bases and the J gene lost 1 base, with 7 bases spanning the gap. Germline lookup yields CDR1 SGHTA and CDR2 FQGNSA. The CDR3 has 13 residues. Here the CDR3 reads CASSVVRTDTQYF. Here the CDR3 DNA reads TGTGCCAGCAGCGTAGTACGCACAGATACGCAGTATTTT.

The chain employs TRBV7-8 and TRBJ1-5; 9 bases match TRBD1. CDR1 SGHVS and CDR2 FQNEAQ come from the germline V gene. The CDR3 contains 15 residues. The trim removed 1 base at V and 5 bases at J, leaving 3 bases unmatched. As DNA, the CDR3 is TGTGCCAGCAGCTTAGTTCGGACAGGGGATCAGCCCCAGCATTTT. It specifies CASSLVRTGDQPQHF.